The clone carrying this T cell receptor beta chain has only one observation. The record originates from a study of shared clonotypes between healthy human individuals. In the study overall: A donor's plate count was three for CD4 naive and three for CD4 memory; CD8 naive had two and CD8 memory one.

Generated by immunoSEQ multiplex PCR, the TCRdb table keeps only in-frame clones and is missing some. In the table there are some 2,000,000 clones, about 94% of which are singletons. The CDR3 has 15 amino acids. Trimming left V 6 bases short and J 0 bases short, with 13 bases between. Germline CDR1 is WNHNN and CDR2 is SYGVQD (reference sequence). Sequenced sample: naive CD4+ T cells sorted from blood. Stated subset: CD45RA+ positively selected. The TCR originated in a man younger than 35 in good health. The V and J genes are TRBV10-1 and TRBJ2-3, with D uncertain. For the CDR3, the DNA is TGCGCCAGCAGCAACCGACCGAAGAGCACAGATACGCAGTATTTT. Protein product: CASSNRPKSTDTQYF.